Sequencing of this T cell receptor beta chain was carried out in a study of CD8 T cells in ankylosing spondylitis. Study outcomes and limitations: What seemed typical of ankylosing spondylitis blood was a TCR beta motif built from eight highly homologous variants. The study looked at matched synovial fluid samples from ankylosing spondylitis patients. Disease-linked clones were reported to be significantly enriched there.

This CDR3 has 16 amino acids. Germline CDR1 DFQATT, CDR2 SNEGSKA (reference sequence). V lost 1 base and J lost 0, with 13 bases in between. TCRdb recomputed calls from the 5' RACE reads with MiXCR, one row per CDR3 protein. The sample holds around 220,000 distinct CDR3 sequences, approximately 20% seen once. This clonotype has ten or more counts. Its antigen is as yet unknown. Sequences were obtained from blood, either unsorted or a sorted T cell fraction (not recorded which). The V gene is TRBV20-1, the J gene TRBJ2-1, with D perhaps matching TRBD1 or TRBD2 (5 bases each). This TCR derives from a male donor with ankylosing spondylitis. CDR3 DNA sequence: TGCAGTGCTAGAGTCGATCGGGGCTACTCCTACAATGAGCAGTTCTTC. It yields the protein CSARVDRGYSYNEQFF.